These 8 T cell receptor beta chains came from one sample sequenced in a study of tumor-infiltrating lymphocytes in primary liver carcinoma. Total RNA (around 510 ng) served as template for TCR beta cDNA synthesis primed by a constant-region primer. Sequencing libraries for TCR beta derived from three nested multiplex PCR rounds that used slightly modified ARM-PCR. The first two PCR rounds used TRBV1-TRBV30 primers with a Cbeta primer, approximately 10 cycles each. TCRdb redid the calling of the multiplex PCR reads with MiXCR, one entry per CDR3 protein. The repertoire holds nearly 200,000 distinct CDR3 sequences, with around three fifths as singletons. The blood RNA (from unsorted whole blood) was obtained, and germline DNA was also extracted. Sequencing was carried out using peripheral blood. These receptor sequences come from an older woman with primary liver carcinoma and hepatitis B virus infection.

The V and J genes are TRBV11-2 and TRBJ2-7; 11 nucleotides line up with TRBD2. The CDR3 is 20 residues long. The V gene's germline CDR1 is SGHAT and CDR2 FQNNGV. The CDR3 loop is CVNSRSFGTSGPLGPYEQYF. For the CDR3, the DNA is TGTGTCAACAGCCGTAGCTTCGGGACTAGCGGCCCCTTGGGGCCCTACGAGCAGTACTTC.

This clonotype was seen a handful of times. This sequence joins TRBV5-4 and TRBJ2-5; 8 nucleotides agree with TRBD2. The CDR3 is 16 amino acids. V trimming: 1 base; J trimming: 3 bases; junction bases outside the gene matches: 8. In germline, CDR1 is SGHNT, CDR2 YYREEE (reference sequence). The CDR3 is CASSLSGRSGKETQYF. For the CDR3, the DNA is TGTGCCAGCAGCTTGAGCGGGAGATCCGGCAAAGAGACCCAGTACTTC.

The V and J genes are TRBV30 and TRBJ1-1; possibly TRBD1 for D (5 bases). V lost 0 bases to trimming and J lost 8 bases, with 16 bases between them. Germline lookup yields CDR1 GTSNPN and CDR2 SVGIG (reference sequence). The CDR3 is 14 amino acids. CDR3 amino acids: CAWSVGRDYEEAFF. In nucleotides, the CDR3 is TGTGCCTGGAGTGTGGGCAGGGATTATGAAGAAGCTTTCTTT.

This clonotype has more than one count but fewer than ten. The chain recombines TRBV6-2 or TRBV6-3 with TRBJ1-1; no definite D call. The CDR3 extends over 14 amino acids. V lost 2 bases and J lost 0, with 7 bases in between. Germline values: CDR1 MNHEY, CDR2 SVGEGT. The CDR3 coding sequence is TGTGCCAGCAGTTACCCAGAGCTGAACACTGAAGCTTTCTTT. Amino acid sequence: CASSYPELNTEAFF.

On this clonotype: One base away lies a much larger clone, so this may be a sequencing read error. This chain connects TRBV12-3 or TRBV12-4 to TRBJ2-1; the match to TRBD2 covers 16 bases. This CDR3 has 16 amino acids. Trimming cost V 10 bases and J 3 bases; bases outside gene matches: 6. This CDR3 reads CANRGLAGGNYNEQFF. The CDR3 DNA reads TGTGCCAACAGGGGACTAGCGGGAGGGAACTACAATGAGCAGTTCTTC.

Comment on this clonotype: A read error may produce the germline difference seen at one junction end. V is TRBV11-2 and J is TRBJ2-5; TRBD2 agrees at 7 bases. The length of the CDR3 is 12 residues. Germline V gene lookup returns CDR1 SGHAT and CDR2 FQNNGV. The CDR3 reads CASSHAGETRYF. The CDR3 DNA reads as TGTGCCAGCAGCCATGCGGGAGAGACCCGGTACTTC.

The table lists this clonotype with a few counts. At one end the junction does not follow the germline gene, possibly because of a read error. Here the CDR3 reads CVSSFWLATHTGELFF. In DNA, the CDR3 is TGTGTCAGCAGCTTTTGGTTAGCGACCCACACCGGGGAGCTGTTTTTT. The chain combines TRBV5-6 with TRBJ2-2; maybe TRBD2 (5 bases). Per germline, CDR1 SGHDT and CDR2 YYEEEE. This CDR3 spans 16 amino acids.

This clonotype was detected ten times or more. The V and J genes are TRBV5-4 and TRBJ2-1; 8 bases align to TRBD1. Germline CDR1 is SGHNT and CDR2 is YYREEE (reference sequence). V lost 0 bases to trimming and J lost 1 base; unmatched junction nucleotides: 3. CDR3 length: 16 residues. CDR3 residues: CASSLGQGLSYNEQFF. The CDR3 DNA follows: TGTGCCAGCAGCTTGGGACAGGGGCTTTCCTACAATGAGCAGTTCTTC.